These 27 T cell receptor beta chains share one sample of origin, sequenced in a study of shared clonotypes between healthy human individuals. Produced via immunoSEQ multiplex PCR; TCRdb's table is partial and in-frame only. The repertoire holds 850,000 to 1,200,000 clones, about 75% seen once, with 1.4% to 1.5% in the top ten. Sequenced: memory CD4+ T cells sorted from blood. Subset defined: CD45RA-negative fraction. All receptors come from a man aged 18 to 30 in good health.

In the case of this clone: Other DNA sequences in the sample encode the same CDR3. The rearrangement uses TRBV5-1 and TRBJ2-7; 10 bases are a match to TRBD1. The CDR3 has 15 amino acids. CDR1 and CDR2 from the germline V gene are SGHRS and YFSETQ. V was pared by 2 bases and J by 0 bases, with 2 bases of the junction left unmatched. The CDR3: CASSFGTGASYEQYF. CDR3 nucleotide sequence: TGCGCCAGCAGCTTCGGGACAGGGGCCTCCTACGAGCAGTACTTC.

This sequence joins TRBV29-1 and TRBJ2-7; weak D call: TRBD1 (6 bases). Trimming took off 6 bases at V and 2 bases at J, with 11 bases between the two ends. This CDR3 has 12 residues. Germline V gene sequence: CDR1 SQVTM, CDR2 ANQGSEA. The CDR3 DNA reads TGCAGCGTCCGGGACAAGACCTACGAGCAGTACTTC. Encoded protein: CSVRDKTYEQYF.

This clone was detected many times. The chain joins TRBV20-1 to TRBJ2-7; D is unclear. V lost 4 bases, J lost 5 bases, and 9 bases lay in between. Germline V gene sequence: CDR1 DFQATT, CDR2 SNEGSKA (reference sequence). This CDR3 spans 11 amino acids. DNA for the CDR3: TGCAGTGCTAAGGAGTATCACGAGCAGTACTTC. It is translated as CSAKEYHEQYF.

This chain joins TRBV5-4 and TRBJ2-5; D might be TRBD1 or TRBD2, each matching 5 bases. The germline CDR1 and CDR2 sequences are SGHNT and YYREEE (reference sequence). The CDR3 sequence is 13 residues long. V dropped 3 bases and J dropped 2 bases, with 8 bases sitting between them. The CDR3 loop reads CASSWGRQETQYF. DNA for the CDR3: TGTGCCAGCAGCTGGGGACGTCAAGAGACCCAGTACTTC.

There are many counts of this clone. The chain employs TRBV5-1 and TRBJ1-6; D is undetermined. Germline CDR1 SGHRS, CDR2 YFSETQ. The CDR3 is made up of 15 amino acids. V shed 0 bases and J shed 8 bases, with 12 bases lying between them. Here the CDR3 DNA reads TGCGCCAGCAGCTTGGAGGCCAGGTGGGATTCACCCCTCCACTTT. Amino acids: CASSLEARWDSPLHF.

The rearrangement joins TRBV7-8 to TRBJ1-2; D call uncertain. This CDR3 contains 17 residues. Germline V gene lookup returns CDR1 SGHVS and CDR2 FQNEAQ. Trimming left V 0 bases short and J 2 bases short, with 16 bases between. The CDR3 DNA reads as TGTGCCAGCAGCTTAGCAGAATATGGACGGTTGAACTATGGCTACACCTTC. It is translated as CASSLAEYGRLNYGYTF.

The V call is TRBV2, the J call TRBJ2-1, with D possibly TRBD1 on 5 matching bases. The germline V and J ends were trimmed by 3 bases and 1 base, with 10 bases remaining between them. Germline CDR1 and CDR2: SNHLY and FYNNEI. The CDR3 length is 15 residues. This CDR3 is CASSEDKRSYNEQFF. In DNA form, the CDR3 reads TGTGCCAGCAGTGAGGACAAAAGATCCTACAATGAGCAGTTCTTC.

The rearrangement joins TRBV5-1 to TRBJ2-7; the match to TRBD1 covers 7 bases. The germline CDR1 and CDR2 sequences are SGHRS and YFSETQ. The CDR3 extends over 15 amino acids. V dropped 2 bases and J dropped 3; count of bases not matched to a gene: 8. The CDR3 reads CASSLLGQEGYEQYF. The DNA of the CDR3 is TGCGCCAGCAGCTTATTAGGACAGGAAGGCTACGAGCAGTACTTC.

The chain links TRBV5-4 to TRBJ1-2; no clear D gene. Germline CDR1 is SGHNT and CDR2 is YYREEE (reference sequence). There are 14 residues in the CDR3. Trimming pared 4 bases from V and 8 bases from J, leaving 18 bases between. This CDR3 reads CASSLLWGTDGYTF. In DNA, the CDR3 is TGTGCCAGCAGCCTGCTCTGGGGAACTGACGGCTACACCTTC.

This clone was seen just once. This chain links TRBV6-1 with TRBJ2-7, with a weak D call TRBD2 (6 bases). Trimming shortened V by 5 bases and J by 0 bases, and 11 bases separated the two germline ends. The CDR3 spans 14 residues. The germline V gene has CDR1 MNHNS and CDR2 SASEGT. The CDR3 region is CASSSSGPSYEQYF. The CDR3 bases are TGTGCCAGCAGTTCCAGCGGGCCCTCCTACGAGCAGTACTTC.

The V call is TRBV18, the J call TRBJ1-4; D is uncertain. With 1 base removed from V and 8 bases from J, the gap between germline ends came to 11 bases. Germline V CDR1 and CDR2: KGHSH, LQKENI. This CDR3 spans 14 amino acids. The CDR3 spells CASSPLLEGEKLFF. DNA for the CDR3: TGTGCCAGCTCACCACTCCTGGAGGGAGAAAAACTGTTTTTT.

Remarks on this clone: This sample also contains other DNA sequences that code for the same CDR3. The chain uses TRBV2 and TRBJ1-3, with 7 bases matching TRBD1. With V trimmed by 6 bases and J by 4 bases, 6 bases remained unmatched. The CDR3 covers 14 residues. From germline, CDR1 is SNHLY and CDR2 FYNNEI. This chain's CDR3 is CASSRDRGGNTIYF. CDR3 in DNA: TGTGCCAGCAGCCGGGACAGAGGAGGAAACACCATATATTTT.

J is TRBJ1-4 and V is TRBV27; a weak D match, TRBD1 (6 bases). This CDR3 is 15 amino acids long. Germline V gives CDR1 MNHEY, CDR2 SMNVEV (reference sequence). V was trimmed by 2 bases and J by 10 bases, leaving 17 bases between them. The CDR3 sequence is CASSLGGGAFGKLFF. The CDR3 nucleotides read TGTGCCAGCAGTTTAGGCGGGGGGGCCTTTGGAAAACTGTTTTTT.

This clone appeared a single time. This chain uses TRBV7-2 with TRBJ2-1, with TRBD2 matching over 9 bases. The CDR3 covers 16 residues. With V trimmed by 5 bases and J by 5 bases, 10 bases remained unmatched. From germline, CDR1 is SGHTA and CDR2 FQGNSA. CDR3 in amino acids: CASSQRISGSNNEQFF. The CDR3 DNA reads as TGTGCCAGCAGCCAACGCATTAGCGGGAGTAACAATGAGCAGTTCTTC.

The chain is built from TRBV19 and TRBJ2-2; D uncertain. CDR1 is LNHDA and CDR2 is SQIVND in the germline V gene (reference sequence). The CDR3 totals 13 residues. V was shortened by 1 base and J by 7 bases, with 7 bases between the two germline ends. CDR3 sequence reads: CASSIALIGELFF. The CDR3 DNA reads as TGTGCCAGTAGTATAGCCCTCATCGGGGAGCTGTTTTTT.

Only one count was recorded for this clone. The sample contains more than one DNA sequence encoding this CDR3. V is TRBV5-1 and J is TRBJ2-2; D unclear. V lost 2 bases to trimming and J lost 3 bases, with 8 bases between them. CDR3 size: 14 residues. From germline, CDR1 is SGHRS and CDR2 YFSETQ. CDR3 in amino acids: CASSLSGDTGELFF. Here the CDR3 DNA reads TGCGCCAGCAGCTTATCTGGGGACACCGGGGAGCTGTTTTTT.

The V call is TRBV7-6, the J call TRBJ1-1; D is possibly TRBD1 (5 bases). Trimming cost V 5 bases and J 1 base, with 11 bases left between them. Germline CDR1 is SGHVS and CDR2 is FNYEAQ. The CDR3 runs 14 residues. The CDR3 nucleotides are TGTGCCAGCAGCGCGGGGAGGGGGAACACTGAAGCTTTCTTT. Protein product: CASSAGRGNTEAFF.

The chain uses TRBV5-1 and TRBJ2-1, with 9 bases that match TRBD2. This CDR3 has 16 amino acids. Germline CDR1 and CDR2: SGHRS and YFSETQ. The ends lost 5 bases at V and 1 base at J; junction bases unmatched: 7. CDR3 in DNA: TGCGCCAGCAGTTCTTTAGCGGGAGTGTCCTACAATGAGCAGTTCTTC. Translation gives CASSSLAGVSYNEQFF.

V is TRBV18 and J is TRBJ1-2; D uncertain. Trimming took off 2 bases at V and 3 bases at J, with 13 bases between the two ends. Per the germline V gene, CDR1 is KGHSH and CDR2 is LQKENI. The length of the CDR3 is 15 residues. The CDR3 is CASSPRMADYYGYTF. The CDR3 DNA sequence: TGTGCCAGCTCACCAAGGATGGCGGACTACTATGGCTACACCTTC.

This clone appeared a few times. Other DNA sequences from this sample encode an identical CDR3 as well. The CDR3: CASSLGTGEKLFF. The DNA for the CDR3 is TGTGCCAGCTCACTTGGAACCGGTGAAAAACTGTTTTTT. This chain links TRBV18 with TRBJ1-4; D call uncertain. In germline, CDR1 is KGHSH, CDR2 LQKENI. The CDR3 extends over 13 amino acids. Trimming cost V 4 bases and J 7 bases, with 10 bases left between them.

This chain links TRBV5-1 with TRBJ2-2; D is unclear. Germline lookup yields CDR1 SGHRS and CDR2 YFSETQ. V was shortened by 7 bases and J by 5 bases, with 12 bases between the two germline ends. This CDR3 contains 13 residues. The CDR3 loop is CASLVDRTGELFF. The CDR3 DNA reads TGCGCCAGCCTGGTCGATCGGACCGGGGAGCTGTTTTTT.

J is TRBJ1-5 and V is TRBV7-2, with no clear D. V lost 1 base and J 5 bases, leaving 12 bases between the germline ends. This CDR3 has 15 amino acids. Germline CDR1 is SGHTA and CDR2 is FQGNSA. The CDR3 here is CASSLGQKFDQPQHF. The CDR3 nucleotides read TGTGCCAGCAGCTTAGGGCAGAAGTTCGATCAGCCCCAGCATTTT.

The rearrangement joins TRBV6-5 to TRBJ1-2; 7 bases are shared with TRBD1. The CDR3 length is 13 residues. V shed 6 bases, J shed 5 bases, and the junction held 6 bases outside the gene matches. The germline V gene encodes CDR1 MNHEY and CDR2 SVGAGI. CDR3 amino acids: CASRTGTEYGYTF. The CDR3 DNA sequence: TGTGCCAGCAGGACCGGGACAGAATATGGCTACACCTTC.

The rearrangement joins TRBV25-1 to TRBJ2-7, with 8 bases fitting TRBD1. The CDR3 loop spans 15 amino acids. The germline gives CDR1 MGHDK, CDR2 SYGVNS. Unmatched junction bases numbered 12, after V lost 4 bases and J lost 7 bases. CDR3 sequence: CASSAPGQATGEQYF. The CDR3 DNA follows: TGTGCCAGCAGTGCTCCGGGACAGGCCACAGGAGAGCAGTACTTC.

The chain combines TRBV18 with TRBJ2-7, with D unresolved. Germline CDR1 KGHSH, CDR2 LQKENI. V lost 2 bases and J 7 bases, leaving 12 bases between the germline ends. This CDR3 has 13 residues. In DNA form, the CDR3 reads TGTGCCAGCTCACCAGTGGAGTATGGGGAGCAGTACTTC. The encoded protein is CASSPVEYGEQYF.

The V and J genes are TRBV6-5 and TRBJ1-6; a possible D gene is TRBD1 (5 bases). V was cut by 6 bases and J by 6 bases, with 15 bases left in between. The CDR3 totals 15 residues. CDR1 and CDR2 from the germline V gene are MNHEY and SVGAGI. The CDR3 sequence is CASRGGTVFNSPLHF. DNA for the CDR3: TGTGCCAGCAGAGGCGGGACGGTGTTTAATTCACCCCTCCACTTT.

As for this clone: Within the sample, other DNA sequences also encode this same CDR3. The chain combines TRBV6-1 with TRBJ2-3; D possibly uses TRBD1 or TRBD2 (5 bases each). V lost 6 bases to trimming and J lost 3 bases, with 7 bases between them. Germline CDR1 reads MNHNS; CDR2 reads SASEGT. The CDR3 extends over 12 amino acids. The CDR3 DNA follows: TGTGCCAGCAGCTGGGGGACAGATACGCAGTATTTT. Its translation is CASSWGTDTQYF.